The clone carrying this T cell receptor beta chain was seen a handful of times. The junction and the germline gene differ at one end; a read error may be behind it. Looked up from germline, CDR1 is SGHAT and CDR2 is FQNNGV. This CDR3 contains 11 residues. An input of about 0.5 to 1 ug of RNA was subjected to reverse transcription using random hexamers. It was immunoSEQ multiplex PCR that amplified TCR beta CDR3 across 54 Vbeta and 13 Jbeta. TCRdb re-analysed the immunoSEQ multiplex PCR reads in MiXCR, keeping a single row per CDR3 protein. The repertoire includes around 130,000 distinct CDR3 sequences, roughly 80% of them detected once, and more than 0.5% sits in the top ten. The data were obtained in a study of CD8 T cells in Susac syndrome.

The origin of this receptor is a human donor with multiple sclerosis. The sample was CD8+ T cells from PBMCs. The chain combines TRBV11-2 with TRBJ2-1, with unresolved D. CDR3 loop: CASSLTLGKVF. The CDR3 DNA follows: TGTGCCAGCAGCTTGACCCTGGGCAAGGTCTTC.